The sequence of this TCR beta chain was determined in a study of cytomegalovirus exposure and HLA in healthy donors. The CDR3 has 15 residues. Germline CDR1 and CDR2: MNHEY and SVGAGI. The V gene lost 0 bases and the J gene lost 8 bases, with 13 bases spanning the gap. A multiplex PCR was run with 60 Vbeta primers and 13 Jbeta primers. Clones were sequenced by immunoSEQ multiplex PCR, and TCRdb holds only the in-frame ones, with some missing. The table lists roughly 200,000 clones, about three quarters of them singletons. The clonotype comes from a woman between 55 and 75 years old in good health and CMV-seropositive. Sequenced sample: PBMCs. The rearrangement uses TRBV6-5 and TRBJ1-4, with a weak D call TRBD1 (6 bases). The CDR3 spells CASSYSRGSREKLFF. Written as DNA, the CDR3 is TGTGCCAGCAGTTACTCCAGGGGAAGTCGGGAAAAACTGTTTTTT.